This paragraph reports one TCR beta chain. Antigen specificity is unknown. TCRdb's table, derived via immunoSEQ multiplex PCR, lists solely in-frame clones and lacks some. The table has about 1.1 million clones, around 82% seen once. Those who donated, Caucasian adults without exception, all lived in Nashville, Tennessee. Splitting of CD4+ cells produced CD45RA+ naive and CD45RA-negative memory subsets. The sample originates from a study of shared clonotypes between healthy human individuals. Study observations and caveats: Estimated richness was generally greater in naive than memory subsets. It was observed that about 5% of naive CD4 clonotypes were shared across a handful of donors.

The CDR3 consists of 13 residues. The V and J ends lost 4 bases and 7 bases respectively, with 12 bases between them. CDR1 and CDR2 (germline): SGHRS, YFSETQ. Sequencing was performed on memory CD4+ T cells from PBMCs. Noted subset: CD45RA-negative fraction. The gene calls are TRBV5-1 and TRBJ1-5; D ambiguous. The sequence derives from a man aged 18 to 35 in good health. Some clones in this sample may be carry-over from other donors' samples. This CDR3 is CASSTEPRQPQHF. The CDR3 nucleotides are TGCGCCAGCAGCACGGAACCTAGGCAGCCCCAGCATTTT.